The 26 T cell receptor beta chains reported below all come from one sample, sequenced in a study of T cell repertoires in cytomegalovirus infection. TCRdb re-called the reads with MiXCR, one entry per CDR3 protein. The sample comprises about 130,000 distinct CDR3 sequences, roughly 9% of which are singletons, and around 10% rests with the top ten. Sequencing was performed on PBMCs. These receptors came from a human donor in good health (CMV status not recorded). Some clones in this sample may be carry-over from other donors' samples.

This clonotype appeared many times. CDR3 nucleotide sequence: TGTGCCAGCATGAGGAACAGGGCCAACACTGAAGCTTTCTTT. Amino acid sequence: CASMRNRANTEAFF. The rearrangement uses TRBV2 and TRBJ1-1; the D gene is possibly TRBD1 (6 bases). From germline, CDR1 is SNHLY and CDR2 FYNNEI. The CDR3 is 14 residues long. V was pared by 7 bases and J by 2 bases, with 14 bases between.

This clonotype was seen at least ten times. The chain couples TRBV20-1 to TRBJ2-1; 11 bases map to TRBD2. Germline lookup yields CDR1 DFQATT and CDR2 SNEGSKA (reference sequence). The CDR3 is 16 residues long. V dropped 3 bases and J dropped 6; count of bases not matched to a gene: 10. The CDR3 DNA reads as TGCAGTGCTAGTACTTTTATGCTAGCGGGGGGCAATGAGCAGTTCTTC. Translating it yields CSASTFMLAGGNEQFF.

This clonotype showed up many times. DNA for the CDR3: TGTGCCAGCAGCTGGTCCGGGACGGGGAACTATGGCTACACCTTC. Translating gives CASSWSGTGNYGYTF. The gene calls are TRBV7-9 and TRBJ1-2; the D gene is possibly TRBD1 (5 bases). Germline loops: CDR1 SEHNR, CDR2 FQNEAQ (reference sequence). The CDR3 length is 15 residues. Trimming shortened V by 4 bases and J by 2 bases, and 14 bases separated the two germline ends.

This clonotype was seen at least ten times. The chain employs TRBV7-8 and TRBJ2-3; maybe TRBD2 (5 bases). The CDR3 is made up of 16 amino acids. V was cut by 0 bases and J by 1 base, with 11 bases left in between. Germline lookup yields CDR1 SGHVS and CDR2 FQNEAQ. CDR3 bases: TGTGCCAGCAGCTTAGCGCATCGGGGTGGCACAGATACGCAGTATTTT. Its protein product is CASSLAHRGGTDTQYF.

The chain uses TRBV5-1 and TRBJ2-5, with TRBD1 as a possible D gene (7 bases). Trimming cost V 2 bases and J 5 bases, with 16 bases left between them. Looked up from germline, CDR1 is SGHRS and CDR2 is YFSETQ. This CDR3 region has 15 residues. The CDR3 nucleotides read TGCGCCAGCAGCTTAAACGGCAGGGGGGCGGAGACCCAGTACTTC. It specifies CASSLNGRGAETQYF.

This clonotype has a single count. A clone one base away is much larger, so this may be a read error. The rearrangement links TRBV2 to TRBJ2-1; D may correspond to TRBD1 or TRBD2 (5 bases each). Germline assignment: CDR1 SNHLY and CDR2 FYNNEI. Trimming removed 1 base at V and 7 bases at J, with 11 bases between. This CDR3 is built from 14 residues. The CDR3 here is CASSEGVEGNEQFF. CDR3 sequence (DNA): TGTGCCAGCAGTGAAGGGGTAGAGGGGAATGAGCAGTTCTTC.

Ten or more counts support this clonotype. The rearrangement links TRBV28 to TRBJ2-7; possibly TRBD2 for D (6 bases). V was shortened by 1 base and J by 5 bases, with 6 bases between the two germline ends. The CDR3 has 12 amino acids. Per germline, CDR1 MDHEN and CDR2 SYDVKM. CDR3 sequence reads: CASSLSGDEQYF. The CDR3, as DNA: TGTGCCAGCAGTTTATCGGGGGACGAGCAGTACTTC.

About this clonotype itself: Because it lacks the conserved phenylalanine or tryptophan at the end, this CDR3 is likely a read error. V and J are TRBV28 and TRBJ1-1; 8 positions agree with TRBD1. CDR1 MDHEN and CDR2 SYDVKM come from the germline V gene. This CDR3 contains 16 residues. The V gene end was trimmed by 4 bases and the J gene end by 4 bases; junction bases not matched to a gene: 11. CDR3 coding DNA: TGTGCCAGCAGTTCTATTCCCGGACAGGGTCCCACTGAAGCTTTCTTA. This codes for CASSSIPGQGPTEAFL.

This clonotype has a count of ten or more. V gene TRBV3-1 combines with J gene TRBJ1-3, with D tentatively TRBD1 (5 bases). The germline CDR1 and CDR2 sequences are LGHDT and YNNKEL (reference sequence). Trimming removed 4 bases at V and 4 bases at J, with 14 bases between. This CDR3 has 15 amino acids. In DNA, the CDR3 is TGTGCCAGCAGCCCGGACACTACCAGGGGAAACACCATATATTTT. Its translation is CASSPDTTRGNTIYF. Full variable domain (missing parts from reference TRBV3-1 and TRBJ1-3): DTAVSQTPKYLVTQMGNDKSIKCEQNLGHDTMYWYKQDSKKFLKIMFSYNNKELIINETVPNRFSPKSPDKAHLNLHINSLELGDSAVYFCASSPDTTRGNTIYFGEGSWLTVV.

The chain employs TRBV20-1 and TRBJ1-1; no definite D call. This CDR3 contains 12 residues. Germline CDR1 and CDR2: DFQATT and SNEGSKA (reference sequence). V lost 2 bases, J lost 8 bases, and 12 bases lay in between. The CDR3 coding sequence is TGCAGTGCTAGAACACCGCTGGGGGAAGCTTTCTTT. This codes for CSARTPLGEAFF.

V gene TRBV29-1 combines with J gene TRBJ2-5; TRBD2 matches at 9 bases. The length of the CDR3 is 12 residues. V shed 6 bases, J shed 2 bases, and the junction held 1 base outside the gene matches. Germline values: CDR1 SQVTM, CDR2 ANQGSEA. The DNA of the CDR3 is TGCAGCGTGACTAGCGGACAAGAGACCCAGTACTTC. Translation gives CSVTSGQETQYF. The whole variable domain, filled in from reference TRBV29-1 and TRBJ2-5, reads SAVISQKPSRDICQRGTSLTIQCQVDSQVTMMFWYRQQPGQSLTLIATANQGSEATYESGFVIDKFPISRPNLTFSTLTVSNMSPEDSSIYLCSVTSGQETQYFGPGTRLLVL.

This clonotype was detected ten times or more. The chain joins TRBV7-9 to TRBJ2-1; D gene unclear. The V and J ends lost 0 bases and 7 bases respectively, with 7 bases between them. Looked up from germline, CDR1 is SEHNR and CDR2 is FQNEAQ (reference sequence). This CDR3 contains 13 residues. CDR3 protein: CASSLASDNEQFF. CDR3 DNA sequence: TGTGCCAGCAGCTTAGCGTCGGATAATGAGCAGTTCTTC.

Many counts were recorded for this clonotype. The V call is TRBV7-2, the J call TRBJ1-5, with D possibly TRBD1 on 5 matching bases. CDR3 length: 15 residues. V lost 2 bases to trimming and J lost 0 bases, with 8 bases between them. Germline loops: CDR1 SGHTA, CDR2 FQGNSA. CDR3 region: CASSLIQDSNQPQHF. CDR3 coding DNA: TGTGCCAGCAGCTTAATACAGGATAGCAATCAGCCCCAGCATTTT.

The rearrangement joins TRBV12-3 or TRBV12-4 to TRBJ1-2; 8 bases line up with TRBD1. The V gene end was trimmed by 8 bases and the J gene end by 7 bases; junction bases not matched to a gene: 3. This CDR3 comprises 11 residues. CDR3 nucleotides: TGTGCCAGCGGCAGGGGGCTTGGCTACACCTTC. This translates into CASGRGLGYTF.

This clonotype has only a few counts. The chain employs TRBV10-3 and TRBJ1-1; TRBD1 might be the D (6 bases). The CDR3 is 12 residues long. Germline assignment: CDR1 ENHRY and CDR2 SYGVKD. The V end was cut by 4 bases, the J end by 6 bases, with 9 bases between. CDR3 protein: CAISGRGPEAFF. The CDR3 bases are TGTGCCATCAGTGGTCGGGGGCCTGAAGCTTTCTTT.

This clonotype was seen repeatedly, ten times or more. The rearrangement joins TRBV4-1 to TRBJ1-1; D is unresolved. CDR1 and CDR2 from the germline V gene are MGHRA and YSYEKL. V lost 8 bases to trimming and J lost 2 bases, with 9 bases between them. The CDR3 consists of 12 residues. This CDR3 reads CASGNINTEAFF. The CDR3 DNA reads as TGCGCCAGCGGGAACATAAACACTGAAGCTTTCTTT.

This clonotype was seen ten or more times. The chain combines TRBV29-1 with TRBJ2-7, with 10 bases lining up with TRBD2. Germline assignment: CDR1 SQVTM and CDR2 ANQGSEA. This CDR3 region has 15 residues. Trimming took 4 bases from V and 0 from J; bases not matched to a gene: 6. CDR3 protein: CSVVSSGGDSYEQYF. The CDR3, as DNA: TGCAGCGTTGTATCCAGCGGGGGGGACTCCTACGAGCAGTACTTC.

J is TRBJ2-5 and V is TRBV27; 7 nucleotides line up with TRBD1. Germline-derived CDR1 and CDR2 are MNHEY and SMNVEV (reference sequence). The CDR3 has 14 residues. V trimming: 6 bases; J trimming: 1 base; junction bases outside the gene matches: 5. The CDR3 bases are TGTGCCAGCAGAACAGGGGCCTTCCAAGAGACCCAGTACTTC. The encoded protein is CASRTGAFQETQYF.

There are many counts of this clonotype. The gene calls are TRBV5-8 and TRBJ2-4; TRBD2 aligns across 8 bases. This CDR3 region has 15 residues. The ends lost 1 base at V and 8 bases at J; junction bases unmatched: 8. Germline V lookup: CDR1 SGHTS, CDR2 YDEGEE. Here the CDR3 DNA reads TGTGCCAGCAGCTTGTTCGGGGGGGCCGCGGACATTCAGTACTTC. Its translation: CASSLFGGAADIQYF.

This clonotype appeared many times. V and J are TRBV14 and TRBJ1-1; D is unresolved. The V gene's germline CDR1 is SGHDN and CDR2 FVKESK. The V and J ends lost 0 bases and 4 bases respectively, with 9 bases between them. CDR3 length: 14 amino acids. The CDR3 region is CASSQEYKITEAFF. The CDR3 DNA sequence: TGTGCCAGCAGCCAAGAGTACAAGATCACTGAAGCTTTCTTT.

Many counts were recorded for this clonotype. The genes are TRBV4-1 and TRBJ1-1; 7 positions agree with TRBD1. This CDR3 has 15 amino acids. V shed 0 bases and J 4 bases; nucleotides not matched to a gene: 5. Germline CDR1 and CDR2: MGHRA and YSYEKL. The CDR3 DNA is TGCGCCAGCAGCCAAGATGTGTCAGGGGGCACTGAAGCTTTCTTT. Translating it yields CASSQDVSGGTEAFF.

The chain recombines TRBV28 with TRBJ1-4; D is uncertain. The germline V gene has CDR1 MDHEN and CDR2 SYDVKM. There are 15 residues in the CDR3. The V end was cut by 5 bases, the J end by 8 bases, with 18 bases between. The CDR3 spells CASSGAAGFNEKLFF. The CDR3 nucleotides are TGTGCCAGCAGTGGAGCTGCGGGGTTCAACGAAAAACTGTTTTTT.

This clonotype was seen repeatedly, ten times or more. This rearrangement joins TRBV11-1 to TRBJ2-3; 10 nucleotides line up with TRBD1. V shed 4 bases, J shed 2 bases, and the junction held 6 bases outside the gene matches. The CDR3 consists of 16 residues. Germline V gene lookup returns CDR1 SGHAT and CDR2 FQDESV (reference sequence). The CDR3: CASSYRTGGATDTQYF. CDR3 in DNA: TGTGCCAGCAGCTACCGGACAGGGGGTGCCACAGATACGCAGTATTTT.

Ten or more counts support this clonotype. The rearrangement links TRBV11-2 to TRBJ2-7, with unresolved D. Trimming pared 0 bases from V and 2 bases from J, leaving 5 bases between. The CDR3 runs 13 residues. CDR1 and CDR2 from the germline V gene are SGHAT and FQNNGV. The CDR3 nucleotides are TGTGCCAGCAGCTTAGATACCCCCTACGAGCAGTACTTC. Its translation: CASSLDTPYEQYF.

This clonotype was recorded many times. V is TRBV12-5 and J is TRBJ1-1; the match to TRBD1 covers 7 bases. Per the germline V gene, CDR1 is LGHNT and CDR2 is FRNRAP. Losses at the gene ends were 7 bases for V and 2 bases for J; bases not matched to a gene: 7. The CDR3 length is 14 residues. Written as DNA, the CDR3 is TGTGCTAGTGTTTCCGGGACAGTTAACACTGAAGCTTTCTTT. The encoded protein is CASVSGTVNTEAFF. The full variable domain, rest sourced from reference TRBV12-5 and TRBJ1-1, is DARVTQTPRHKVTEMGQEVTMRCQPILGHNTVFWYRQTMMQGLELLAYFRNRAPLDDSGMPKDRFSAEMPDATLATLKIQPSEPRDSAVYFCASVSGTVNTEAFFGQGTRLTVV.

This clonotype has at least ten counts. The chain combines TRBV15 with TRBJ1-1; no firm D call. Germline lookup yields CDR1 LNHNV and CDR2 YYDKDF (reference sequence). The germline V and J ends were trimmed by 1 base and 1 base, with 10 bases remaining between them. This CDR3 has 15 amino acids. The CDR3 reads CATSRGGIANTEAFF. The CDR3, as DNA: TGTGCCACCAGCAGAGGGGGAATAGCGAACACTGAAGCTTTCTTT.